The present T cell receptor beta chain was sequenced within a study of T cell responses to AZD1222 COVID-19 vaccine. TCRdb's table, derived via immunoSEQ multiplex PCR, lists solely in-frame clones and lacks some. The table has some 200,000 clones, roughly 91% seen once. Germline V lookup: CDR1 LNHDA, CDR2 SQIVND (reference sequence). V lost 5 bases and J lost 4, with 11 bases in between. The length of the CDR3 is 14 residues. Overall study findings and caveats: White British ancestry dominated among donors, who included more females, and clonal diversity was possibly underestimated. Recipients of AZD1222 seropositive at baseline numbered only five or six. Reportedly, close to half of spike-specific TCRs are directed against unmutated variant regions.

Points on this clone: Its target is unknown.

The sample in question was peripheral blood, obtained 28 days after the second AZD1222 dose. The receptor comes from an adult who received the AZD1222 COVID-19 vaccine. This chain uses TRBV19 with TRBJ2-2; D gene uncertain. CDR3 amino acids: CASSPEGLTGELFF. Here the CDR3 DNA reads TGTGCCAGTAGTCCCGAAGGGCTCACCGGGGAGCTGTTTTTT. Full variable domain (missing parts from reference TRBV19 and TRBJ2-2): DGGITQSPKYLFRKEGQNVTLSCEQNLNHDAMYWYRQDPGQGLRLIYYSQIVNDFQKGDIAEGYSVSREKKESFPLTVTSAQKNPTAFYLCASSPEGLTGELFFGEGSRLTVL.